Presented here are 30 T cell receptor beta chains from one specimen sequenced in a study of a mutant IDH1 vaccine in newly diagnosed glioma. Repertoires were generated with immunoSEQ multiplex PCR, while TCRdb's copy carries only in-frame clones and drops some. The sample lists over 45,000 clones, approximately 80% occurring once. For these receptors, no antigen is known. Described time point: week 5, during vaccination. Every vaccination contained 300 ug of the mutant IDH1 20-mer peptide and was paired with topical imiquimod. The specimen was PBMCs, collected from a glioma patient whose treatment included an IDH1 peptide vaccine. The receptors originated from a man younger than 45 with glioma.

This sequence joins TRBV5-8 and TRBJ2-6; D is unclear. Germline V CDR1 and CDR2: SGHTS, YDEGEE. Trimming removed 4 bases from V and 0 bases from J, with 17 bases in between. This CDR3 is built from 18 residues. In DNA, the CDR3 is TGTGCCAGCAGCCGAGGATTAAGCTCCTACTCTGGGGCCAACGTCCTGACTTTC. This sequence encodes CASSRGLSSYSGANVLTF.

This clone was detected once. The chain joins TRBV10-3 to TRBJ2-3; D uncertain. V was shortened by 2 bases and J by 3 bases, with 12 bases between the two germline ends. The CDR3 consists of 15 residues. Germline V gene sequence: CDR1 ENHRY, CDR2 SYGVKD. The CDR3 DNA reads as TGTGCCATCAGTGAGGTCTCGGATACAACAGATACGCAGTATTTT. Protein sequence: CAISEVSDTTDTQYF.

This chain uses TRBV7-8 with TRBJ1-2; the D is unclear. The germline V gene has CDR1 SGHVS and CDR2 FQNEAQ. CDR3 length: 14 amino acids. V dropped 3 bases and J dropped 0 bases, with 8 bases sitting between them. CDR3 region: CASSFGRTNYGYTF. The CDR3 nucleotides are TGTGCCAGCAGCTTTGGCAGAACTAACTATGGCTACACCTTC.

This clone has more than one count but fewer than ten. CDR3 coding DNA: TGTGCCAGCAGCTTAGCCGAGGCTTTGGGGACTGAAGCTTTCTTT. Encoded protein: CASSLAEALGTEAFF. V and J are TRBV7-6 and TRBJ1-1; no clear D gene. Deletions cut 0 bases from V and 5 bases from J, with 13 bases between. CDR1 is SGHVS and CDR2 is FNYEAQ in the germline V gene. This CDR3 has 15 residues.

This sequence joins TRBV5-1 and TRBJ1-1, with 8 bases that match TRBD1. This CDR3 is 15 amino acids long. J was trimmed by 5 bases and V by 2 bases; bases with no gene match: 8. The germline CDR1 and CDR2 sequences are SGHRS and YFSETQ. CDR3 sequence: CASSLDTGGGTEAFF. The CDR3 DNA follows: TGCGCCAGCAGCTTAGATACAGGGGGTGGTACTGAAGCTTTCTTT.

The J gene is TRBJ2-6, the V gene TRBV5-8, with a weak D call TRBD1 (5 bases). Trimming shortened V by 4 bases and J by 1 base, and 9 bases separated the two germline ends. The CDR3 spans 15 residues. Germline loops: CDR1 SGHTS, CDR2 YDEGEE. This chain's CDR3 is CASSRQLSGANVLTF. The CDR3 DNA reads as TGTGCCAGCAGCCGACAGCTTTCTGGGGCCAACGTCCTGACTTTC.

This chain links TRBV29-1 with TRBJ1-2, with D perhaps matching TRBD1 (5 bases). Trimming stripped 3 bases from V and 5 bases from J, with 13 bases between. CDR3 length: 13 amino acids. CDR1 SQVTM and CDR2 ANQGSEA come from the germline V gene. CDR3 residues: CSVDWTHKYGYTF. CDR3 sequence (DNA): TGCAGCGTTGATTGGACACATAAATATGGCTACACCTTC. Filled out from reference TRBV29-1 and TRBJ1-2, the complete variable domain reads SAVISQKPSRDICQRGTSLTIQCQVDSQVTMMFWYRQQPGQSLTLIATANQGSEATYESGFVIDKFPISRPNLTFSTLTVSNMSPEDSSIYLCSVDWTHKYGYTFGSGTRLTVV.

V is TRBV7-9 and J is TRBJ1-1; the D gene is possibly TRBD1 (5 bases). The germline gives CDR1 SEHNR, CDR2 FQNEAQ (reference sequence). V lost 2 bases and J 1 base, leaving 14 bases between the germline ends. This CDR3 region has 16 residues. As DNA, the CDR3 is TGTGCCAGCAGCTTAAGGCGTGGGGCCGCGAACACTGAAGCTTTCTTT. It codes for CASSLRRGAANTEAFF.

This clone was seen a few times. The gene calls are TRBV9 and TRBJ1-1; unclear D gene. CDR1 is SGDLS, CDR2 YYNGEE, per germline. CDR3 length equals 15 residues. V was cut by 2 bases and J by 3 bases, with 14 bases left in between. The chain's CDR3 is CASSVRPVSDTEAFF. In DNA form, the CDR3 reads TGTGCCAGCAGCGTCAGACCCGTATCCGACACTGAAGCTTTCTTT. The full variable domain, rest sourced from reference TRBV9 and TRBJ1-1, is DSGVTQTPKHLITATGQRVTLRCSPRSGDLSVYWYQQSLDQGLQFLIQYYNGEERAKGNILERFSAQQFPDLHSELNLSSLELGDSALYFCASSVRPVSDTEAFFGQGTRLTVV.

The chain combines TRBV27 with TRBJ2-2, with 9 positions matching TRBD1. The CDR3 runs 15 residues. J gave up 7 bases and V 5 bases, and 8 bases lay outside the gene matches. CDR1 is MNHEY and CDR2 is SMNVEV in the germline V gene (reference sequence). CDR3 sequence: CASSRTGGAGGELFF. CDR3 nucleotide sequence: TGTGCCAGCAGTCGCACAGGGGGCGCGGGCGGGGAGCTGTTTTTT.

The chain links TRBV19 to TRBJ1-2; D perhaps matches TRBD1 (5 bases). Trimming shortened V by 6 bases and J by 6 bases, and 14 bases separated the two germline ends. The CDR3 consists of 13 residues. Germline V CDR1 and CDR2: LNHDA, SQIVND (reference sequence). The CDR3 DNA follows: TGTGCCAGTAGATCGCCCTCAGGGAATGGCTACACCTTC. It yields the protein CASRSPSGNGYTF.

The rearrangement uses TRBV19 and TRBJ1-2; D is uncertain. The CDR3 is 14 residues long. The germline gives CDR1 LNHDA, CDR2 SQIVND (reference sequence). V lost 4 bases, J lost 0 bases, and 9 bases lay in between. The CDR3 coding sequence is TGTGCCAGTAGTAGGCCCGGGACTAACTATGGCTACACCTTC. The encoded protein is CASSRPGTNYGYTF.

The chain is built from TRBV4-1 and TRBJ1-1; no clear D. Germline CDR1 and CDR2: MGHRA and YSYEKL. The CDR3 spans 14 residues. V gave up 0 bases and J gave up 7 bases, with 12 bases separating them. CDR3 in amino acids: CASSQDGIWGEAFF. The CDR3 nucleotides are TGCGCCAGCAGCCAAGACGGGATTTGGGGTGAAGCTTTCTTT.

The V and J genes are TRBV19 and TRBJ1-1, with 10 bases lining up with TRBD1. Trimming removed 2 bases from V and 5 bases from J; junction bases left unmatched: 5. The CDR3 spans 15 residues. The germline CDR1 and CDR2 sequences are LNHDA and SQIVND (reference sequence). The CDR3 nucleotides are TGTGCCAGTAGTATAATGGGACAGGGGATGACTGAAGCTTTCTTT. Its translation is CASSIMGQGMTEAFF.

The chain couples TRBV20-1 to TRBJ1-2; D unclear. The CDR3 totals 11 residues. V lost 3 bases, J lost 7 bases, and 9 bases lay in between. Germline values: CDR1 DFQATT, CDR2 SNEGSKA (reference sequence). Here the CDR3 reads CSARMMGGYTF. CDR3 DNA sequence: TGCAGTGCTAGGATGATGGGTGGCTACACCTTC.

The chain employs TRBV20-1 and TRBJ2-7; 8 bases match TRBD2. The germline CDR1 and CDR2 sequences are DFQATT and SNEGSKA (reference sequence). The junction had 7 bases not matched to a gene; V was cut back by 6 bases and J by 9 bases. The CDR3 spans 11 residues. The CDR3 sequence: CSALGLALQYF. Written as DNA, the CDR3 is TGCAGTGCCCTCGGACTAGCTCTGCAGTACTTC.

This chain uses TRBV9 with TRBJ2-1; the D gene is possibly TRBD2 (5 bases). Per germline, CDR1 SGDLS and CDR2 YYNGEE. This CDR3 is built from 17 residues. Trimming pared 1 base from V and 3 bases from J, leaving 17 bases between. In DNA, the CDR3 is TGTGCCAGCAGCGTAACGCCCGGGGATTTCGGCTACAATGAGCAGTTCTTC. Protein sequence: CASSVTPGDFGYNEQFF.

This chain uses TRBV7-8 with TRBJ1-2; 9 bases fit TRBD1. Trimming at V came to 3 bases and at J to 7 bases, leaving 3 bases not matched to a gene. The CDR3 contains 13 residues. CDR1 SGHVS and CDR2 FQNEAQ come from the germline V gene. The CDR3: CASSFTQGAGYTF. CDR3 DNA sequence: TGTGCCAGCAGCTTTACACAGGGGGCTGGCTACACCTTC.

The gene calls are TRBV9 and TRBJ2-2; unclear D gene. V gave up 0 bases and J gave up 2 bases, with 8 bases separating them. The CDR3 spans 15 residues. CDR1 and CDR2 from the germline V gene are SGDLS and YYNGEE. CDR3 DNA: TGTGCCAGCAGCGTAGCTGCGGTAAACACCGGGGAGCTGTTTTTT. The encoded protein is CASSVAAVNTGELFF.

This chain uses TRBV19 with TRBJ2-7; D is possibly TRBD1 or TRBD2 (5 bases each). The germline gives CDR1 LNHDA, CDR2 SQIVND (reference sequence). V was pared by 1 base and J by 2 bases, with 18 bases between. This CDR3 contains 17 residues. The DNA for the CDR3 is TGTGCCAGTAGTATAGGGGCTCCGGGGCAGGGCCCCTACGAGCAGTACTTC. Its translation: CASSIGAPGQGPYEQYF.

CDR3: CASSLQTGGFYEQYF. CDR3 nucleotide sequence: TGTGCCAGCAGTCTACAGACAGGGGGCTTTTACGAGCAGTACTTC. This chain connects TRBV27 to TRBJ2-7, with TRBD1 matching 10 bases. Unmatched junction bases numbered 8, after V lost 5 bases and J lost 4 bases. CDR1 and CDR2 from the germline V gene are MNHEY and SMNVEV (reference sequence). The CDR3 contains 15 residues.

The chain has TRBV27 and TRBJ1-2; D remains unclear. This CDR3 region has 14 residues. The V end lost 3 bases, the J end lost 4 bases, and 12 bases lay between the germline ends. Germline V gene lookup returns CDR1 MNHEY and CDR2 SMNVEV (reference sequence). The chain's CDR3 is CASSFNRGSYGYTF. The CDR3 DNA reads TGTGCCAGCAGTTTTAACCGGGGAAGCTATGGCTACACCTTC.

The rearrangement uses TRBV7-9 and TRBJ1-1; D is possibly TRBD1 (6 bases). This CDR3 contains 12 residues. With 9 bases removed from V and 0 bases from J, the gap between germline ends came to 8 bases. From germline, CDR1 is SEHNR and CDR2 FQNEAQ (reference sequence). The CDR3 sequence is CASRDMNTEAFF. The CDR3 DNA follows: TGTGCCAGTCGGGACATGAACACTGAAGCTTTCTTT.

V and J are TRBV19 and TRBJ1-2; D uncertain. The V end was cut by 4 bases, the J end by 3 bases, with 15 bases between. Per the germline V gene, CDR1 is LNHDA and CDR2 is SQIVND (reference sequence). The CDR3 sequence is 15 residues long. CDR3 residues: CASSRREAAYYGYTF. The CDR3 nucleotides are TGTGCCAGTAGTAGACGGGAGGCAGCGTACTATGGCTACACCTTC.

The rearrangement links TRBV4-1 to TRBJ1-1; D is ambiguous. The CDR3 spans 19 residues. Per germline, CDR1 MGHRA and CDR2 YSYEKL. Trimming stripped 4 bases from V and 0 bases from J, with 24 bases between. The DNA of the CDR3 is TGCGCCAGCAGCCCTCCCCGGGATTCCCCCCTTGGGTTGAACACTGAAGCTTTCTTT. Protein product: CASSPPRDSPLGLNTEAFF.

This clone occurred once. The gene calls are TRBV6-5 and TRBJ1-5; unclear D gene. Trimming cost V 6 bases and J 11 bases, with 17 bases left between them. CDR1 and CDR2 from the germline V gene are MNHEY and SVGAGI. The CDR3 totals 13 residues. CDR3 sequence: CASRPSGGSAQHF. CDR3 in DNA: TGTGCCAGCAGGCCTAGTGGAGGATCAGCCCAGCATTTT.

V and J are TRBV28 and TRBJ1-1, with D possibly being TRBD1 (6 bases). Trimming shortened V by 4 bases and J by 1 base, and 19 bases separated the two germline ends. Germline V lookup: CDR1 MDHEN, CDR2 SYDVKM. This CDR3 spans 17 amino acids. The CDR3 DNA follows: TGTGCCAGCAGTTCTATACAGGGTACCTATAAGAACACTGAAGCTTTCTTT. Protein: CASSSIQGTYKNTEAFF.

This rearrangement joins TRBV19 to TRBJ2-6; no clear D. The CDR3 consists of 13 residues. From germline, CDR1 is LNHDA and CDR2 SQIVND (reference sequence). Trimming took off 11 bases at V and 1 base at J, with 9 bases between the two ends. For the CDR3, the DNA is TGTGCCGTGAGTCTTTCTGGGGCCAACGTCCTGACTTTC. This codes for CAVSLSGANVLTF.

This clone is a singleton in its sample. The chain has TRBV6-1 and TRBJ2-1, with D uncertain. Trimming stripped 1 base from V and 6 bases from J, with 7 bases between. Germline values: CDR1 MNHNS, CDR2 SASEGT. The CDR3 totals 13 residues. CDR3 nucleotides: TGTGCCAGCAGTGAAGGATGGGGCAATGAGCAGTTCTTC. Translation: CASSEGWGNEQFF.

The chain carries TRBV25-1 and TRBJ2-3; no clear D. Germline CDR1 reads MGHDK; CDR2 reads SYGVNS. Trimming shortened V by 4 bases and J by 5 bases, and 7 bases separated the two germline ends. This CDR3 is 12 amino acids long. The CDR3 region has the DNA TGTGCCAGCAGTGTGGGAAAAGATACGCAGTATTTT. Its protein product is CASSVGKDTQYF.